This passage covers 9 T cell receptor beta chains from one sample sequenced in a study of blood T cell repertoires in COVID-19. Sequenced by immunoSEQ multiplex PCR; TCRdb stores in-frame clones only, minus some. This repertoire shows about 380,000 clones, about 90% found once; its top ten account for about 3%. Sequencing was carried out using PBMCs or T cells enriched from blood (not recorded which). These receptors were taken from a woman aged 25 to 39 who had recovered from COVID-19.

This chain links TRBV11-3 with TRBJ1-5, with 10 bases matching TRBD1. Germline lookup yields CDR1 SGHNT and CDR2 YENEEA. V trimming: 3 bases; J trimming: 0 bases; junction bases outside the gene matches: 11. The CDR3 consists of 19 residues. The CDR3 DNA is TGTGCCAGCAGCTTGGCCGGGACAGGGGATGACCTTAGCAATCAGCCCCAGCATTTT. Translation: CASSLAGTGDDLSNQPQHF.

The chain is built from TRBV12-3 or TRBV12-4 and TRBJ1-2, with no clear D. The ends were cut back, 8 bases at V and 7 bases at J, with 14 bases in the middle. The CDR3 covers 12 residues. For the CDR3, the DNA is TGTGCCAGCGGGTCGGGGTATAGTGGCTACACCTTC. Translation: CASGSGYSGYTF.

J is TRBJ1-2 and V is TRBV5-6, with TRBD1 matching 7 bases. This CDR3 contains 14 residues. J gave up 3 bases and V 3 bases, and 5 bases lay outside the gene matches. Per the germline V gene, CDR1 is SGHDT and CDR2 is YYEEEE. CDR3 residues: CASSSGQPYYGYTF. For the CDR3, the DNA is TGTGCCAGCAGCTCGGGACAGCCCTACTATGGCTACACCTTC.

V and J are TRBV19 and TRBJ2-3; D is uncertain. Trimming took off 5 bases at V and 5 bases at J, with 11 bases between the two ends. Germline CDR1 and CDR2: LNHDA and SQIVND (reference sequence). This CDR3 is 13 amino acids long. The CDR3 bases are TGTGCCAGTAGTGAGGTGAAGAGAGATACGCAGTATTTT. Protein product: CASSEVKRDTQYF.

CDR3 in DNA: TGCGCCAGCAGCCATGATCCAGGGTACACCTACGAGCAGTACTTC. Residues: CASSHDPGYTYEQYF. V usage is TRBV4-1 and J usage is TRBJ2-7; weak D call: TRBD1 (5 bases). V was cut by 3 bases and J by 2 bases, with 14 bases left in between. In germline, CDR1 is MGHRA, CDR2 YSYEKL. This CDR3 has 15 residues.

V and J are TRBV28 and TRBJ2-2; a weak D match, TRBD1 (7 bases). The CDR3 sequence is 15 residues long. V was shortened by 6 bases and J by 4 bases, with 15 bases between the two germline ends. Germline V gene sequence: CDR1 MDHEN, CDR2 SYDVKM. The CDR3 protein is CASSRQGGSTGELFF. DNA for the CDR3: TGTGCCAGCAGCCGGCAGGGGGGCTCCACCGGGGAGCTGTTTTTT.

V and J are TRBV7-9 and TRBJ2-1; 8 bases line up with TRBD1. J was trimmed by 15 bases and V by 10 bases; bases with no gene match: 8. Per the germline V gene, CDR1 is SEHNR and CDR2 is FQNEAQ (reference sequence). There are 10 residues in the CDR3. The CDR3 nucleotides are TGTGCCATTCCGACAGGGGATCGGTTCTTC. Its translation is CAIPTGDRFF.

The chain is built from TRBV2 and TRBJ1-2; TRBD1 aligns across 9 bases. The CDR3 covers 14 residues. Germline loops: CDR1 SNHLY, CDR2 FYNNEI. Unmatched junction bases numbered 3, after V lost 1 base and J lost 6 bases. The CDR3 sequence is CASSEGQGGNGYTF. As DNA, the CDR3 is TGTGCCAGCAGTGAAGGACAGGGGGGGAATGGCTACACCTTC.

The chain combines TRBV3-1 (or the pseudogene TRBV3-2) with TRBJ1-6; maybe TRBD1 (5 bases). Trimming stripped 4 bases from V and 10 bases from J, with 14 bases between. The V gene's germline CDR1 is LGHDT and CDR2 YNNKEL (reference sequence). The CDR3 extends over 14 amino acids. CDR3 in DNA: TGTGCCAGCAGCCCCCTTGGGGGGAGATCACCCCTCCACTTT. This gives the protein CASSPLGGRSPLHF.